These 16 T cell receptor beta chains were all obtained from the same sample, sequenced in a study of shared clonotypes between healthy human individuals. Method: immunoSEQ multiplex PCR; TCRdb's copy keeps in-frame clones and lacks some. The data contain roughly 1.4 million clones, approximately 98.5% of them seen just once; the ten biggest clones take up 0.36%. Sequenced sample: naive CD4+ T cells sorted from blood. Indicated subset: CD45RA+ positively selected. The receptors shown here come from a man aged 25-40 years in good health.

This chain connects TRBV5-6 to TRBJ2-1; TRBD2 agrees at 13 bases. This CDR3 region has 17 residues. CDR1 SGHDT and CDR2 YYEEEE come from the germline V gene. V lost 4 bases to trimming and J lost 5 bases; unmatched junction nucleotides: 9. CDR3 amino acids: CASSRTAGLAGHNEQFF. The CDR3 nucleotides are TGTGCCAGCAGCCGAACCGCGGGACTAGCGGGACACAATGAGCAGTTCTTC.

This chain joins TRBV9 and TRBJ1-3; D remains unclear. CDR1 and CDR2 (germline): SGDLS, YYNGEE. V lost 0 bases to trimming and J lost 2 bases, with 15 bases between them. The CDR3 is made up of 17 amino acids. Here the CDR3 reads CASSVAAGRVPGNTIYF. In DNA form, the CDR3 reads TGTGCCAGCAGCGTAGCAGCCGGGAGGGTGCCTGGAAACACCATATATTTT.

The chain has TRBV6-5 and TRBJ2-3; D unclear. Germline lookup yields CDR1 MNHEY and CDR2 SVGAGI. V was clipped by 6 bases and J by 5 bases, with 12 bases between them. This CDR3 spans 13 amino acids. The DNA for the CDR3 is TGTGCCAGCAGCCGGGCGGCTGGAGATACGCAGTATTTT. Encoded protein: CASSRAAGDTQYF.

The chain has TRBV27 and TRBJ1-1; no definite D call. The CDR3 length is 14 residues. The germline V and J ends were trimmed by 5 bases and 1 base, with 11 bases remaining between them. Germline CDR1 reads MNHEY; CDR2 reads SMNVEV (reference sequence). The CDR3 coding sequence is TGTGCCAGCAGTCCAAGTGGCAGGAACACTGAAGCTTTCTTT. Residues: CASSPSGRNTEAFF.

CDR3 nucleotide sequence: TGCGCCAGCAGCTCGGCCTCGAGTAGCGGGAGTAGTTACAATGAGCAGTTCTTC. Translating gives CASSSASSSGSSYNEQFF. This chain uses TRBV5-1 with TRBJ2-1; the match to TRBD2 covers 9 bases. V gave up 3 bases and J gave up 4 bases; unmatched junction bases: 14. Germline values: CDR1 SGHRS, CDR2 YFSETQ. The CDR3 extends over 18 amino acids.

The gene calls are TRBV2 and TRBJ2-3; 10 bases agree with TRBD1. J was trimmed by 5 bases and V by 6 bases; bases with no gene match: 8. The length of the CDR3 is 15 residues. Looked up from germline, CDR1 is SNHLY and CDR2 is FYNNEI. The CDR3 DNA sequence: TGTGCCAGCAGCGATCTGACAGGGGGCGAAGATACGCAGTATTTT. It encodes CASSDLTGGEDTQYF.

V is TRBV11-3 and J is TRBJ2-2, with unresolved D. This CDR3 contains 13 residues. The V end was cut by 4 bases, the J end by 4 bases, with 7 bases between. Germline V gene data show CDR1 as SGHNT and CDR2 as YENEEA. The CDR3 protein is CASSYGSTGELFF. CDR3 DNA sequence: TGTGCCAGCAGCTATGGGTCCACCGGGGAGCTGTTTTTT. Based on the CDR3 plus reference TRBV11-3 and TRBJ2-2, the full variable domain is EAGVVQSPRYKIIEKKQPVAFWCNPISGHNTLYWYLQNLGQGPELLIRYENEEAVDDSQLPKDRFSAERLKGVDSTLKIQPAELGDSAVYLCASSYGSTGELFFGEGSRLTVL.

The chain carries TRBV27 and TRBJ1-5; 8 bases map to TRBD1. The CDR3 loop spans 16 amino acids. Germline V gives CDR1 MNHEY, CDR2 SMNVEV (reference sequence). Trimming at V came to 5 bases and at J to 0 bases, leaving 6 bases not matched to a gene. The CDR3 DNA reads TGTGCCAGCAGTCCACAGGGGGACTATAGCAATCAGCCCCAGCATTTT. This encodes CASSPQGDYSNQPQHF.

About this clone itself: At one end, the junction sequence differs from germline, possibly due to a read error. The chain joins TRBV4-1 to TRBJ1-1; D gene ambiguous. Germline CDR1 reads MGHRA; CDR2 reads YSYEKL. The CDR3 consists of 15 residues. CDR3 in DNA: TGCGCCAGCAGCCGCAGAGCTGCCTCGAACGCTGAAGCTTTCTTT. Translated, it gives CASSRRAASNAEAFF.

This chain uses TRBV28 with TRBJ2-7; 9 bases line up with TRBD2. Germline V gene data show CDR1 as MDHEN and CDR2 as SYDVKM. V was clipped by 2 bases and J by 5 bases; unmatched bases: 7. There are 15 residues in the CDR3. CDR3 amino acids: CASSLPGLASHEQYF. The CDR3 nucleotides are TGTGCCAGCAGTTTACCGGGACTAGCTTCCCACGAGCAGTACTTC.

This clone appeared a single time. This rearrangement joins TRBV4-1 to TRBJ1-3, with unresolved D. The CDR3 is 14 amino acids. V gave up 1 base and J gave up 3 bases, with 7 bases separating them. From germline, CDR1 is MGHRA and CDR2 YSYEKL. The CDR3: CASSQAIGGNTIYF. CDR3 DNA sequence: TGCGCCAGCAGCCAAGCTATCGGTGGAAACACCATATATTTT.

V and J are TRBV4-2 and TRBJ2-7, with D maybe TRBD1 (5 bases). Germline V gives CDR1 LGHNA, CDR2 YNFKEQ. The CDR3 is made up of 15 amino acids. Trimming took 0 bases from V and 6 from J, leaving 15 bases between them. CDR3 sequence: CASSQDLGQGGEQYF. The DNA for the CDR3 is TGTGCCAGCAGCCAAGATTTGGGCCAGGGCGGCGAGCAGTACTTC.

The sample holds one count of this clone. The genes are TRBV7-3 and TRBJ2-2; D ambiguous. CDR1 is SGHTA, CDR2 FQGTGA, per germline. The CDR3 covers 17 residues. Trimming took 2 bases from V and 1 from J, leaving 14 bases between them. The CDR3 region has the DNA TGTGCCAGCAGCTTATACTCCGGTGTGGGGAACACCGGGGAGCTGTTTTTT. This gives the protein CASSLYSGVGNTGELFF.

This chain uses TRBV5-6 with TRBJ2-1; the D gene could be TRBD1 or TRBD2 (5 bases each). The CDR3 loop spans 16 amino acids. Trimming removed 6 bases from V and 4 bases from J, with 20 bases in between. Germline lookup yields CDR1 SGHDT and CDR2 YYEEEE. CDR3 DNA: TGTGCCAGCACTCAAGGGGTGGGGAGAGTGTACAATGAGCAGTTCTTC. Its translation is CASTQGVGRVYNEQFF.

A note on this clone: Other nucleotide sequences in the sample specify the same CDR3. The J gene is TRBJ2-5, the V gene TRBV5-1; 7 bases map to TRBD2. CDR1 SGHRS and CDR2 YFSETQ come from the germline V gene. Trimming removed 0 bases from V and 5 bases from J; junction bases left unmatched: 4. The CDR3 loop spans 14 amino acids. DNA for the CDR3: TGCGCCAGCAGCTTGGGCGGGAGTGAGGAGACCCAGTACTTC. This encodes CASSLGGSEETQYF. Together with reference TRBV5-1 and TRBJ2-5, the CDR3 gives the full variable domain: KAGVTQTPRYLIKTRGQQVTLSCSPISGHRSVSWYQQTPGQGLQFLFEYFSETQRNKGNFPGRFSGRQFSNSRSEMNVSTLELGDSALYLCASSLGGSEETQYFGPGTRLLVL.

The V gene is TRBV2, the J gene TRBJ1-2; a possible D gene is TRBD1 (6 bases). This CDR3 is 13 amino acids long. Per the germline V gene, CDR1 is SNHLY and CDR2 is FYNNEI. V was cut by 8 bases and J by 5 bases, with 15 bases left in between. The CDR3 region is CASVPDSLYGYTF. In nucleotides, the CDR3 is TGTGCCAGCGTTCCGGACAGCCTATATGGCTACACCTTC. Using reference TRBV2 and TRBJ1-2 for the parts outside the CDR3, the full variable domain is EPEVTQTPSHQVTQMGQEVILRCVPISNHLYFYWYRQILGQKVEFLVSFYNNEISEKSEIFDDQFSVERPDGSNFTLKIRSTKLEDSAMYFCASVPDSLYGYTFGSGTRLTVV.